Presented here are 20 T cell receptor beta chains from one specimen sequenced in a study of T-cell memory formation after mild COVID-19. In TCRdb, the 5' RACE reads were re-called with MiXCR into one record per CDR3 protein. The sample comprises about 5,500 distinct CDR3 sequences, 15% to 25% of which are singletons, and 56% rests with the top ten. What was sequenced was PBMCs or a T cell subset sorted from them (not recorded which). The receptors shown here come from an adult woman who had mild COVID-19 (a few samples of this study predate the infection). Cell type and time point are not known.

The table lists this clonotype with a count of one. The chain links TRBV20-1 to TRBJ1-5; no clear D. Trimming took off 0 bases at V and 2 bases at J, with 14 bases between the two ends. CDR3 length: 16 amino acids. Looked up from germline, CDR1 is DFQATT and CDR2 is SNEGSKA (reference sequence). For the CDR3, the DNA is TGCAGTGCTAGAGATCTGAAGGGCGGCGGCAATCAGCCCCAGCATTTT. Protein product: CSARDLKGGGNQPQHF.

This clonotype was counted ten times or more. The chain employs TRBV9 and TRBJ2-1; D gene ambiguous. Per the germline V gene, CDR1 is SGDLS and CDR2 is YYNGEE. The CDR3 totals 13 residues. Trimming shortened V by 4 bases and J by 1 base, and 6 bases separated the two germline ends. For the CDR3, the DNA is TGTGCCAGCAGCTTAACTTCCTACAATGAGCAGTTCTTC. Translating it yields CASSLTSYNEQFF.

There are many counts of this clonotype. The V gene is TRBV7-7, the J gene TRBJ1-1; 8 nucleotides agree with TRBD1. CDR1 and CDR2 (germline): SSHAT, FNYEAQ (reference sequence). Trimming took 1 base from V and 1 from J; bases not matched to a gene: 8. This CDR3 is built from 17 residues. CDR3 nucleotides: TGTGCCAGCAGCTTAGTCCCGGACAGGGATTCGAACACTGAAGCTTTCTTT. It specifies CASSLVPDRDSNTEAFF.

By share, this clonotype ranks as medium-sized (0.01 to 0.1%). The J gene is TRBJ2-3, the V gene TRBV7-6; D is unresolved. CDR1 and CDR2 (germline): SGHVS, FNYEAQ. V gave up 0 bases and J gave up 0 bases, with 4 bases separating them. CDR3 length: 14 amino acids. The CDR3 nucleotides read TGTGCCAGCAGCTTAGCGAGAAGCACAGATACGCAGTATTTT. This codes for CASSLARSTDTQYF.

The chain couples TRBV19 to TRBJ2-5; D is possibly TRBD1 (6 bases). The CDR3 spans 13 residues. Trimming left V 7 bases short and J 5 bases short, with 14 bases between. Germline values: CDR1 LNHDA, CDR2 SQIVND (reference sequence). The CDR3 region is CASNRDTTETQYF. In DNA, the CDR3 is TGTGCCAGTAACCGGGACACGACGGAGACCCAGTACTTC.

In its sample, this clonotype is medium-sized (0.01 to 0.1%). The chain employs TRBV12-3 or TRBV12-4 and TRBJ1-2; D possibly corresponds to TRBD1 (5 bases). The CDR3 has 18 amino acids. V was trimmed by 5 bases and J by 5 bases, leaving 27 bases between them. As DNA, the CDR3 is TGTGCCAGCAGTCTATCCTCTGACTCAACGAGGGGATCGTATGGCTACACCTTC. The encoded protein is CASSLSSDSTRGSYGYTF.

This clonotype showed up many times. The rearrangement joins TRBV29-1 to TRBJ2-7, with D perhaps assigned TRBD1 or TRBD2 (5 bases each). Germline V lookup: CDR1 SQVTM, CDR2 ANQGSEA. The CDR3 covers 13 residues. Trimming removed 0 bases from V and 4 bases from J, with 10 bases in between. The CDR3 sequence is CSVEEGDRYEQYF. CDR3 sequence (DNA): TGCAGCGTTGAAGAGGGGGATAGGTACGAGCAGTACTTC.

This clonotype was counted between two and nine times. The rearrangement uses TRBV20-1 and TRBJ1-1, with D uncertain. Trimming stripped 3 bases from V and 3 bases from J, with 8 bases between. Germline CDR1 reads DFQATT; CDR2 reads SNEGSKA (reference sequence). This CDR3 spans 12 amino acids. CDR3 DNA sequence: TGCAGTGCTAGGGTTCGCGACACTGAAGCTTTCTTT. It encodes CSARVRDTEAFF.

This clonotype was observed many times. V gene TRBV7-9 combines with J gene TRBJ2-1; 14 nucleotides align to TRBD2. The CDR3 has 20 residues. Germline CDR1 is SEHNR and CDR2 is FQNEAQ (reference sequence). Trimming took 2 bases from V and 2 from J; bases not matched to a gene: 11. The CDR3 DNA reads as TGTGCCAGCAGCTTAAGAGGGACTAGCGGGAGTAGATGGGCCTACAATGAGCAGTTCTTC. Amino acid sequence: CASSLRGTSGSRWAYNEQFF.

The V call is TRBV5-1, the J call TRBJ2-3; tentative D call: TRBD2 (5 bases). Trimming removed 5 bases from V and 2 bases from J, with 9 bases in between. The CDR3 totals 13 residues. The V gene's germline CDR1 is SGHRS and CDR2 YFSETQ. CDR3 region: CASREGYTDTQYF. The CDR3 DNA is TGCGCCAGCAGAGAGGGATACACAGATACGCAGTATTTT.

This clonotype came up many times. The chain carries TRBV12-3 or TRBV12-4 and TRBJ2-2; TRBD2 matches at 7 bases. V lost 2 bases to trimming and J lost 7 bases; unmatched junction nucleotides: 4. This CDR3 has 14 amino acids. In DNA form, the CDR3 reads TGTGCCAGCAGTTTATCGAGCGGGGACGGGGAGCTGTTTTTT. The encoded protein is CASSLSSGDGELFF.

V and J are TRBV4-2 and TRBJ2-7; D ambiguous. Germline CDR1 LGHNA, CDR2 YNFKEQ. Between the trimmed V and J ends, which lost 0 bases and 0 bases, there was a span of 6 bases. There are 14 residues in the CDR3. The CDR3 DNA is TGTGCCAGCAGCCAAGATATTGGCTCCTACGAGCAGTACTTC. Encoded protein: CASSQDIGSYEQYF.

Within the sample, this clonotype is medium-sized. The chain carries TRBV11-2 and TRBJ2-1, with TRBD1 as a possible D gene (5 bases). V gave up 6 bases and J gave up 0 bases, with 18 bases separating them. Germline V lookup: CDR1 SGHAT, CDR2 FQNNGV. The CDR3 has 17 amino acids. The CDR3 is CASSAYPTESSYNEQFF. Here the CDR3 DNA reads TGTGCCAGCAGTGCCTATCCGACAGAAAGCTCCTACAATGAGCAGTTCTTC.

This clonotype was observed many times. This rearrangement joins TRBV5-6 to TRBJ1-2, with 7 positions matching TRBD1. In germline, CDR1 is SGHDT, CDR2 YYEEEE. V dropped 1 base and J dropped 5; count of bases not matched to a gene: 5. The CDR3 has 14 amino acids. The CDR3 here is CASSLTGEEYGYTF. CDR3 DNA sequence: TGTGCCAGCAGCTTGACAGGGGAAGAATATGGCTACACCTTC.

This clonotype appeared many times. V is TRBV6-5 and J is TRBJ2-1; 8 bases are a match to TRBD1. Germline trimming cut 5 bases from V and 0 bases from J; bases unmatched to any gene: 6. The CDR3 consists of 16 residues. CDR1 is MNHEY and CDR2 is SVGAGI in the germline V gene. CDR3: CASSLHTGGSYNEQFF. DNA of the CDR3: TGTGCCAGCAGTCTACACACAGGGGGCTCCTACAATGAGCAGTTCTTC.

The chain uses TRBV29-1 and TRBJ2-5, with D tentatively TRBD2 (5 bases). Trimming left V 6 bases short and J 7 bases short, with 9 bases between. CDR1 is SQVTM and CDR2 is ANQGSEA in the germline V gene. The CDR3 covers 10 residues. CDR3 DNA: TGCAGCGTGGACGAGGGGACCCAGTACTTC. It is translated as CSVDEGTQYF.

This clonotype was counted at least ten times. The gene calls are TRBV5-1 and TRBJ2-7, with D perhaps being TRBD1 or TRBD2 (5 bases each). Trimming removed 3 bases from V and 6 bases from J, with 19 bases in between. Germline loops: CDR1 SGHRS, CDR2 YFSETQ. This CDR3 has 15 amino acids. In DNA form, the CDR3 reads TGCGCCAGCAGCTCTACTGGCGGGCAGGGTGGCGAGCAGTACTTC. This encodes CASSSTGGQGGEQYF.

The chain recombines TRBV4-1 with TRBJ2-4; 8 nucleotides line up with TRBD1. The CDR3 totals 15 residues. The germline V gene encodes CDR1 MGHRA and CDR2 YSYEKL. The junction had 1 base not matched to a gene; V was cut back by 1 base and J by 2 bases. The DNA for the CDR3 is TGCGCCAGCAGCCAAGGACAGGGGACCAAAAACATTCAGTACTTC. Encoded protein: CASSQGQGTKNIQYF.

This clonotype occurred many times. This chain links TRBV10-3 with TRBJ2-1, with D tentatively TRBD2 (6 bases). The CDR3 is 15 residues long. Per germline, CDR1 ENHRY and CDR2 SYGVKD. The V end was cut by 11 bases, the J end by 9 bases, with 26 bases between. In DNA form, the CDR3 reads TGTGCCGCCTCCGGGAGTAACCCCCTTCGAGGTGAGCAGTTCTTC. Translating it yields CAASGSNPLRGEQFF.

This clonotype is labeled medium-sized. The CDR3 spells CASSQSTDAFYNEQFF. The CDR3 DNA reads TGCGCCAGCAGCCAATCGACAGATGCGTTTTACAATGAGCAGTTCTTC. The rearrangement uses TRBV4-1 and TRBJ2-1, with a possible D match to TRBD1 (5 bases). Trimming pared 2 bases from V and 4 bases from J, leaving 15 bases between. Germline V gives CDR1 MGHRA, CDR2 YSYEKL. The CDR3 is made up of 16 amino acids.